This T cell receptor (beta chain) was retrieved from a study of T-cell memory formation after mild COVID-19. Overall study: TCR clusters mostly belonged to single donors. The study, taken as a whole, reports: The main location of contracting CD4+ clones was CM and EM, and that of contracting CD8+ clones was EMRA. A second wave of clones peaked on day 37, and their SARS-CoV-2 specificity went unconfirmed.

CDR1 and CDR2 from the germline V gene are WSHSY and SAAADI. This CDR3 has 16 amino acids. The V and J ends lost 3 bases and 4 bases respectively, with 18 bases between them. UMIs and sample barcodes were carried by the TCR alpha and TCR beta cDNA libraries that 5'RACE produced using constant-segment primers. MiXCR was run by TCRdb on the 5' RACE reads, yielding one entry per CDR3 protein. The sample shows about 260,000 distinct CDR3 sequences, around 15% of them seen only once. This clonotype was counted a few times. Its antigen is unknown. This receptor was taken from a man between 18 and 35 years old who had mild COVID-19 (a few samples of this study predate the infection). Cell type and time point are not known. The source material was PBMCs or a T cell subset sorted from them (not recorded which). The chain joins TRBV10-2 to TRBJ1-1; D is unresolved. DNA for the CDR3: TGCGCCAGCAGTGATTACGACCCTTCCTTCGGCACTGAAGCTTTCTTT. Its protein product is CASSDYDPSFGTEAFF.